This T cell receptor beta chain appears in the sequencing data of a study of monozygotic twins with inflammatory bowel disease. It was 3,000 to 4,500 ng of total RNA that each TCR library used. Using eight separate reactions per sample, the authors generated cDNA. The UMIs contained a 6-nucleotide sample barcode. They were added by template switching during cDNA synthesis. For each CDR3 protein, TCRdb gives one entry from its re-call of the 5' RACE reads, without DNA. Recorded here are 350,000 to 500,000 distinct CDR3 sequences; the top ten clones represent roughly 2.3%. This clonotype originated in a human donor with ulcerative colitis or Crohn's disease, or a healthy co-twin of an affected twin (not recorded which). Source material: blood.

The CDR3 reads CASAARFNTEAFF. The chain combines TRBV12-5 with TRBJ1-1. Per the germline V gene, CDR1 is LGHNT and CDR2 is FRNRAP. The CDR3 runs 13 residues.